In this sample, the clone carrying this T cell receptor (beta chain) turned up many times. Its antigen is unknown. One entry per CDR3 protein, called by TCRdb with MiXCR from the 5' RACE reads. This sample has roughly 98,000 distinct CDR3 sequences, with less than 15% found just once. The data stem from a study of neurological immune-mediated disorders. Study-level findings and limits: Multiple sclerosis, the disease with the least TCR clonal expansion, fell below healthy controls, whereas HTLV-1-associated myelopathy showed the most.

Time point denoted: longitudinal time-point 2. The source is a female donor with HTLV-1-associated myelopathy (HAM/TSP). Sequenced: PBMCs.

The CDR3: CASSLSPGQGGSPLHF. CDR3 DNA sequence: TGTGCCAGCAGTTTATCTCCGGGACAGGGCGGTTCACCCCTCCACTTT. This chain uses TRBV28 with TRBJ1-6; 9 bases map to TRBD1. The trim removed 1 base at V and 9 bases at J, leaving 7 bases unmatched. The CDR3 extends over 16 amino acids. CDR1 MDHEN and CDR2 SYDVKM come from the germline V gene. Full variable domain (remainder filled in from reference TRBV28 and TRBJ1-6): DVKVTQSSRYLVKRTGEKVFLECVQDMDHENMFWYRQDPGLGLRLIYFSYDVKMKEKGDIPEGYSVSREKKERFSLILESASTNQTSMYLCASSLSPGQGGSPLHFGNGTRLTVT.